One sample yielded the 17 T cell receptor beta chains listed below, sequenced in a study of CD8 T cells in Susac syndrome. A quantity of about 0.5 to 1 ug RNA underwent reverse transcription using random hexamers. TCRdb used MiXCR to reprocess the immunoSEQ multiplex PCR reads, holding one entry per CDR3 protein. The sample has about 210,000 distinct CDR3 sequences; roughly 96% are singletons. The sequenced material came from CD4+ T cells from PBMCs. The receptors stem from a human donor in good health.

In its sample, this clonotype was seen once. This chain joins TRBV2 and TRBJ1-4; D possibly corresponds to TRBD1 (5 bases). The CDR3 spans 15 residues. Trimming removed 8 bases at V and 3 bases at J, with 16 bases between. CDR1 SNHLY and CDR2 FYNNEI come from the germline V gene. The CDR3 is CASSEGSGPNEKLFF. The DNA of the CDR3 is TGTGCCAGCTCGGAGGGGAGCGGACCTAATGAAAAACTGTTTTTT.

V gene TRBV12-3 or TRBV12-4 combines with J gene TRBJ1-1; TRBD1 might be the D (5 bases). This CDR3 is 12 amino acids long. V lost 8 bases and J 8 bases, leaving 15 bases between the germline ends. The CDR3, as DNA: TGTGCCAGCGCCACCTCGGGGGTCGAAGCTTTCTTT. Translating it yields CASATSGVEAFF.

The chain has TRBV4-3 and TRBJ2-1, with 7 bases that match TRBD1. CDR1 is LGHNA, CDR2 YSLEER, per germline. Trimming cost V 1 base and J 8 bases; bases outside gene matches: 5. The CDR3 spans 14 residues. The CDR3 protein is CASSQVKGADEQFF. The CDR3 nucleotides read TGCGCCAGCAGCCAAGTCAAGGGGGCGGATGAGCAGTTCTTC.

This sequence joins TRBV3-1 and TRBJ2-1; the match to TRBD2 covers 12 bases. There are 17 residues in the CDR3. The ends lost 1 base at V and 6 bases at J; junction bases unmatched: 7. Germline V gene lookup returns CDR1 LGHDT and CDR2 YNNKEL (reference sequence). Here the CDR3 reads CASSQVLLAGGINEQFF. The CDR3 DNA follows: TGTGCCAGCAGCCAAGTCCTGCTAGCGGGGGGGATCAATGAGCAGTTCTTC.

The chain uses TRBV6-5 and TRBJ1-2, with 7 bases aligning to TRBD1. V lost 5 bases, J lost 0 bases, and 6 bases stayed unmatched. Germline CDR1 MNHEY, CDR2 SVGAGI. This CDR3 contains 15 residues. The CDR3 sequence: CASSGRDSSNYGYTF. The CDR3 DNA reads TGTGCCAGCAGTGGAAGGGACAGCTCTAACTATGGCTACACCTTC.

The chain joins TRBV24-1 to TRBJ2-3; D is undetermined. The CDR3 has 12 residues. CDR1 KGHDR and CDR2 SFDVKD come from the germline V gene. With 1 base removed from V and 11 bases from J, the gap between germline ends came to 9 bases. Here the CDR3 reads CATSDFERKQYF. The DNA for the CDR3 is TGTGCCACCAGTGATTTTGAGCGTAAGCAGTATTTT.

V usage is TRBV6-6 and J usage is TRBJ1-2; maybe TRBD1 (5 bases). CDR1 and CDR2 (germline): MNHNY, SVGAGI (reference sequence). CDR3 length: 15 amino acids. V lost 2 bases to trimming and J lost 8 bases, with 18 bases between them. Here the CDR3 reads CASSYGGAPQEGYTF. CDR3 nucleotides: TGTGCCAGCAGTTACGGAGGGGCGCCCCAAGAGGGCTACACCTTC.

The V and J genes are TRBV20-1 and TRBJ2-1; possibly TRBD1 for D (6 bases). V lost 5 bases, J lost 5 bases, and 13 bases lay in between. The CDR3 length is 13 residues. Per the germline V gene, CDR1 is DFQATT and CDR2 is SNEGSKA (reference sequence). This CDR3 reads CSAYRDTHNEQFF. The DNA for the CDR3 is TGCAGTGCTTATAGGGACACCCACAATGAGCAGTTCTTC.

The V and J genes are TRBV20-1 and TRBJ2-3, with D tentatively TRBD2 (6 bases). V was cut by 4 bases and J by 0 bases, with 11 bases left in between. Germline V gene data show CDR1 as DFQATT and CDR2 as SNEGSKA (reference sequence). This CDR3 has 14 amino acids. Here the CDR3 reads CSATGDSSTDTQYF. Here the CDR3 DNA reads TGCAGTGCTACGGGGGATTCTAGCACAGATACGCAGTATTTT.

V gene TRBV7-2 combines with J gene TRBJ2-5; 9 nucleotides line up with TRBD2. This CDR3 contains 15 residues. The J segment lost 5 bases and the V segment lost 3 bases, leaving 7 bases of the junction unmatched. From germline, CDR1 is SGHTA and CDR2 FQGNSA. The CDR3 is CASSFPTSGAETQYF. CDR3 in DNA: TGTGCCAGCAGCTTCCCGACTAGCGGAGCTGAGACCCAGTACTTC.

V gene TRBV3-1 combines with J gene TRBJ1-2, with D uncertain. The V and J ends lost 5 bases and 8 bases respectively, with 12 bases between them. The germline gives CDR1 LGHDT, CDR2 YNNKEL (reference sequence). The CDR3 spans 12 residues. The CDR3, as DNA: TGTGCCAGCAGCGGAAGAGGATGGGGCTACACCTTC. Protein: CASSGRGWGYTF. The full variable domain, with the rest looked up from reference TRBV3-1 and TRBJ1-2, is DTAVSQTPKYLVTQMGNDKSIKCEQNLGHDTMYWYKQDSKKFLKIMFSYNNKELIINETVPNRFSPKSPDKAHLNLHINSLELGDSAVYFCASSGRGWGYTFGSGTRLTVV.

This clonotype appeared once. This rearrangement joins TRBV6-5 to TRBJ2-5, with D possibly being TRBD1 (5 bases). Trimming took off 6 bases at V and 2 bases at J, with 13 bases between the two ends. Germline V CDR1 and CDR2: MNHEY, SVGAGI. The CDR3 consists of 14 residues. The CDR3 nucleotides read TGTGCCAGCAGCCCCCTAGACAGACAAGAGACCCAGTACTTC. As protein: CASSPLDRQETQYF.

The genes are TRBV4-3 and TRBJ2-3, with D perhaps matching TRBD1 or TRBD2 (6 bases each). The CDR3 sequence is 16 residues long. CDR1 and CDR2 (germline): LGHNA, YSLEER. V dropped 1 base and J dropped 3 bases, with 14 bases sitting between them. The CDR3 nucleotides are TGCGCCAGCAGCCAAGGAGGGGGGATTGGGACAGATACGCAGTATTTT. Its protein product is CASSQGGGIGTDTQYF.

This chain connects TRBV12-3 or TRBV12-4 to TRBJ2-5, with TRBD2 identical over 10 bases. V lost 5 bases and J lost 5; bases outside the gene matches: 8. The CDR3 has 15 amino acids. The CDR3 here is CASSPQSGGVETQYF. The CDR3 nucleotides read TGTGCCAGCAGTCCGCAGAGCGGGGGGGTGGAGACCCAGTACTTC.

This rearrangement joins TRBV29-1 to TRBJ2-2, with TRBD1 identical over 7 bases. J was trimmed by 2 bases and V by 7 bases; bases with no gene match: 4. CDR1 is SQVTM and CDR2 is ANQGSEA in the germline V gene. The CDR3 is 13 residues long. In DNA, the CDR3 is TGCAGCGCTGGGACAGTCAACACCGGGGAGCTGTTTTTT. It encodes CSAGTVNTGELFF.

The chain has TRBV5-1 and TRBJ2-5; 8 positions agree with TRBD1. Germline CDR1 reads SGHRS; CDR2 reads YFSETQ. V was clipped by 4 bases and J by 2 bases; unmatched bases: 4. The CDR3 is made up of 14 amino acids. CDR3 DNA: TGCGCCAGCAGCGCAGGACAGGGACAAGAGACCCAGTACTTC. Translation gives CASSAGQGQETQYF.

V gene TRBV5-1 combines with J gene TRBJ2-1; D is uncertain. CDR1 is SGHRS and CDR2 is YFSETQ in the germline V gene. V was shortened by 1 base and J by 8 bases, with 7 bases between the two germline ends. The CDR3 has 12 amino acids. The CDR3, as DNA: TGCGCCAGCAGCTTGAAGGAGTATGAGCAGTTCTTC. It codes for CASSLKEYEQFF. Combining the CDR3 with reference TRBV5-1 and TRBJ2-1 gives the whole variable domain KAGVTQTPRYLIKTRGQQVTLSCSPISGHRSVSWYQQTPGQGLQFLFEYFSETQRNKGNFPGRFSGRQFSNSRSEMNVSTLELGDSALYLCASSLKEYEQFFGPGTRLTVL.